The rows below give T cell receptor beta chains drawn from one sample of a study of beta chain features in type 1 diabetes. Profiled with immunoSEQ multiplex PCR; TCRdb holds only in-frame clones, not every one. The repertoire includes 450,000 to 600,000 clones, 30% of them detected once, and around 0.065% sits in the top ten. Sequencing input: naive CD4+ T cells from blood. The receptors were gathered from a man younger than 35 in good health. CDR3s include the opening cysteine and the closing phenylalanine or tryptophan. The order of the fields is clone size, D gene, J gene, V gene, CDR3 protein, CDR3 DNA. A D gene is named only where the DNA matches it firmly. Only some rows state a clone size, as once, few, many or a class for expanded clones.

abundance: NA; d_gene: TRBD2; j_gene: TRBJ2-1; v_gene: TRBV7-3; CDR3aa: CASSLGLGNEQFF; CDR3nt: TGTGCCAGCAGCTTAGGACTAGGAAATGAGCAGTTCTTC
abundance: NA; d_gene: NA; j_gene: TRBJ2-5; v_gene: TRBV5-1; CDR3aa: CASSLAGGETQYF; CDR3nt: TGCGCCAGCAGCTTGGCCGGTGGGGAGACCCAGTACTTC
abundance: NA; d_gene: NA; j_gene: TRBJ2-3; v_gene: TRBV4-2; CDR3aa: CASSQVAAEGTDTQYF; CDR3nt: TGTGCCAGCAGCCAAGTGGCAGCGGAGGGCACAGATACGCAGTATTTT
abundance: NA; d_gene: TRBD1; j_gene: TRBJ2-5; v_gene: TRBV29-1; CDR3aa: CSVHQGVETQYF; CDR3nt: TGCAGCGTTCATCAGGGGGTAGAGACCCAGTACTTC
abundance: few; d_gene: NA; j_gene: TRBJ1-2; v_gene: TRBV7-2; CDR3aa: CASSLASNYGYTF; CDR3nt: TGTGCCAGCAGCTTAGCCAGTAACTATGGCTACACCTTC
abundance: NA; d_gene: TRBD2; j_gene: TRBJ2-3; v_gene: TRBV9; CDR3aa: CASSLYSGSTDTQYF; CDR3nt: TGTGCCAGCAGCCTTTATAGCGGGAGCACAGATACGCAGTATTTT
abundance: few; d_gene: TRBD2; j_gene: TRBJ2-5; v_gene: TRBV30; CDR3aa: CAWSHNGGQETQYF; CDR3nt: TGTGCCTGGAGTCACAACGGGGGGCAAGAGACCCAGTACTTC
abundance: NA; d_gene: NA; j_gene: TRBJ2-5; v_gene: TRBV11-2; CDR3aa: CASSLDVGPETQYF; CDR3nt: TGTGCCAGCAGCTTAGACGTGGGACCGGAGACCCAGTACTTC
abundance: NA; d_gene: NA; j_gene: TRBJ2-1; v_gene: TRBV7-6; CDR3aa: CASSHSRPAWNEQFF; CDR3nt: TGTGCCAGCAGCCATAGTCGCCCAGCATGGAATGAGCAGTTCTTC
abundance: few; d_gene: TRBD1; j_gene: TRBJ2-7; v_gene: TRBV7-2; CDR3aa: CASSRDRGTYEQYF; CDR3nt: TGTGCCAGCAGCCGAGACAGGGGCACCTACGAGCAGTACTTC
abundance: NA; d_gene: TRBD1; j_gene: TRBJ2-3; v_gene: TRBV6-6; CDR3aa: CASSRRDRYTDTQYF; CDR3nt: TGTGCCAGCAGTCGGAGGGACAGGTACACAGATACGCAGTATTTT
abundance: NA; d_gene: NA; j_gene: TRBJ2-1; v_gene: TRBV9; CDR3aa: CASSVSKGYDNEQFF; CDR3nt: TGTGCCAGCAGCGTATCAAAGGGATACGACAATGAGCAGTTCTTC
abundance: NA; d_gene: TRBD1; j_gene: TRBJ2-3; v_gene: TRBV7-6; CDR3aa: CASSFGQAPDTQYF; CDR3nt: TGTGCCAGCAGCTTCGGACAGGCCCCAGATACGCAGTATTTT
abundance: few; d_gene: NA; j_gene: TRBJ1-1; v_gene: TRBV29-1; CDR3aa: CTRNTEAFF; CDR3nt: TGCACCCGCAACACTGAAGCTTTCTTT
abundance: NA; d_gene: TRBD1; j_gene: TRBJ2-3; v_gene: TRBV5-1; CDR3aa: CASSSGTGVDTQYF; CDR3nt: TGCGCCAGCAGCTCCGGGACAGGGGTAGATACGCAGTATTTT
abundance: NA; d_gene: NA; j_gene: TRBJ2-7; v_gene: TRBV6-6; CDR3aa: CASSGRRTANSYEQYF; CDR3nt: TGTGCCAGCAGTGGGCGCCGGACAGCTAACTCCTACGAGCAGTACTTC
abundance: once; d_gene: NA; j_gene: TRBJ2-1; v_gene: TRBV9; CDR3aa: CASSGATARGTEQFF; CDR3nt: TGTGCCAGCAGCGGGGCAACAGCCCGGGGGACTGAGCAGTTCTTC
abundance: few; d_gene: NA; j_gene: TRBJ2-7; v_gene: TRBV29-1; CDR3aa: CSVMVGGISYEQYF; CDR3nt: TGCAGCGTCATGGTGGGGGGAATCTCCTACGAGCAGTACTTC
abundance: NA; d_gene: NA; j_gene: TRBJ2-5; v_gene: TRBV29-1; CDR3aa: CSGGGRAWETQYF; CDR3nt: TGCAGCGGTGGCGGTCGGGCTTGGGAGACCCAGTACTTC
abundance: NA; d_gene: TRBD1; j_gene: TRBJ1-1; v_gene: TRBV7-9; CDR3aa: CAGQVLNTEAFF; CDR3nt: TGTGCCGGACAGGTACTGAACACTGAAGCTTTCTTT
abundance: NA; d_gene: TRBD2; j_gene: TRBJ2-7; v_gene: TRBV18; CDR3aa: CASSPRTSGSYEQYF; CDR3nt: TGTGCCAGCTCACCACGGACTAGCGGATCCTACGAGCAGTACTTC
abundance: NA; d_gene: TRBD1; j_gene: TRBJ1-4; v_gene: TRBV4-3; CDR3aa: CASSHEGTDNEKLFF; CDR3nt: TGCGCCAGCAGCCATGAGGGGACAGATAATGAAAAACTGTTTTTT
abundance: few; d_gene: NA; j_gene: TRBJ2-1; v_gene: TRBV4-3; CDR3aa: CASSQEEKDYNEQFF; CDR3nt: TGCGCCAGCAGCCAAGAAGAAAAAGACTACAATGAGCAGTTCTTC
abundance: few; d_gene: NA; j_gene: TRBJ2-2; v_gene: TRBV10-3; CDR3aa: CAISEPSAQWAGELFF; CDR3nt: TGTGCCATCAGTGAGCCCTCGGCCCAATGGGCCGGGGAGCTGTTTTTT
abundance: NA; d_gene: NA; j_gene: TRBJ2-1; v_gene: TRBV9; CDR3aa: CASSPRVGSFSYNEQFF; CDR3nt: TGTGCCAGCAGCCCTAGGGTCGGGTCATTCTCCTACAATGAGCAGTTCTTC
abundance: NA; d_gene: NA; j_gene: TRBJ2-3; v_gene: TRBV7-2; CDR3aa: CASSFVATDTQYF; CDR3nt: TGTGCCAGCAGCTTCGTGGCCACAGATACGCAGTATTTT
abundance: NA; d_gene: TRBD2; j_gene: TRBJ2-7; v_gene: TRBV7-2; CDR3aa: CASSLVLAGYGEQYF; CDR3nt: TGTGCCAGCAGCTTAGTTCTAGCGGGATACGGCGAGCAGTACTTC
abundance: NA; d_gene: NA; j_gene: TRBJ1-4; v_gene: TRBV30; CDR3aa: CAWSIRGLNEKLFF; CDR3nt: TGTGCCTGGAGTATCCGGGGCCTCAATGAAAAACTGTTTTTT
abundance: once; d_gene: TRBD1; j_gene: TRBJ1-5; v_gene: TRBV6-6; CDR3aa: CASSSGQGTGNQPQHF; CDR3nt: TGTGCCAGCAGTTCTGGACAGGGTACGGGCAATCAGCCCCAGCATTTT
abundance: NA; d_gene: TRBD1; j_gene: TRBJ1-4; v_gene: TRBV30; CDR3aa: CACTGVANEKLFF; CDR3nt: TGTGCCTGTACAGGGGTGGCTAATGAAAAACTGTTTTTT
abundance: few; d_gene: TRBD2; j_gene: TRBJ2-2; v_gene: TRBV4-1; CDR3aa: CASSQDPASLAYSSTGELFF; CDR3nt: TGCGCCAGCAGCCAAGACCCTGCGTCACTAGCGTATTCGAGCACCGGGGAGCTGTTTTTT
abundance: NA; d_gene: NA; j_gene: TRBJ2-1; v_gene: TRBV7-9; CDR3aa: CASTTYYLQGWNEQFF; CDR3nt: TGTGCCAGCACCACTTATTACCTACAGGGTTGGAATGAGCAGTTCTTC